This TCR beta chain stems from a study of T cell responses to AZD1222 COVID-19 vaccine. Study outcomes and limitations: Clonal diversity was possibly underestimated, and the donors were mostly white British, with more females. After the peak T cell response, and only then, were repertoires sampled. Among those given AZD1222, only five or six were seropositive at baseline.

As for this clone: What it binds is unknown.

Generated by immunoSEQ multiplex PCR, the TCRdb table keeps only in-frame clones and is missing some. This sample has 95,000 to 100,000 clones, with about 88% found just once. This CDR3 has 17 amino acids. The rearrangement uses TRBV21-1 and TRBJ2-2; the D call TRBD2 from the table was never checked on the DNA. TRBV21-1 constitutes a pseudogene. This clonotype originated in an adult who received the AZD1222 COVID-19 vaccine. The input for sequencing was peripheral blood, taken 28 days after the second AZD1222 dose. The CDR3 bases are TGTGCCAGCAGCAAACGGACGGTGACGGGAGACTCCGGGGAGCTGTTTTTT. Protein sequence: CASSKRTVTGDSGELFF.